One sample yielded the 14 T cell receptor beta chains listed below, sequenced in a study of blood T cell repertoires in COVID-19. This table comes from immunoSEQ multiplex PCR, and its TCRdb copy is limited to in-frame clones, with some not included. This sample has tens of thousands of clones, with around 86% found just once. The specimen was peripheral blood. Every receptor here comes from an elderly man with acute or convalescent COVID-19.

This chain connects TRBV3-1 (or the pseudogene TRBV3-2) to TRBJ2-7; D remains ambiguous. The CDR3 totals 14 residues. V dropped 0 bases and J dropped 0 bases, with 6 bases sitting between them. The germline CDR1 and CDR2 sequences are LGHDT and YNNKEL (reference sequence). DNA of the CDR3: TGTGCCAGCAGCCAAGATCACGGCTCCTACGAGCAGTACTTC. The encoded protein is CASSQDHGSYEQYF.

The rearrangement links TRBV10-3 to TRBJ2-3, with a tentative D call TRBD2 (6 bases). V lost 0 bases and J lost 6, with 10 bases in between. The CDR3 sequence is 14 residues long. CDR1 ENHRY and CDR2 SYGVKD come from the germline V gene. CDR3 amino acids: CAISESGGVDTQYF. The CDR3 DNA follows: TGTGCCATCAGTGAGTCCGGAGGGGTGGATACGCAGTATTTT.

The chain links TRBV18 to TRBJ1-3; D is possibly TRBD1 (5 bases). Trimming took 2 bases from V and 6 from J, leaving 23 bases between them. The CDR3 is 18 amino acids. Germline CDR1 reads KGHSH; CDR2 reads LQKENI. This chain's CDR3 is CASSPIGTKGRVENTIYF. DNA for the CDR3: TGTGCCAGCTCACCAATTGGAACAAAGGGGCGCGTCGAAAACACCATATATTTT.

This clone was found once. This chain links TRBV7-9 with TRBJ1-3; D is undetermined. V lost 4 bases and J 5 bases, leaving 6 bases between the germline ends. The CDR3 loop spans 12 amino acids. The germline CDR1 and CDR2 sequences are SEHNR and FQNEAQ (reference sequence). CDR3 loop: CASSSRRNTIYF. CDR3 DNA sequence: TGTGCCAGCAGCTCTAGGAGAAACACCATATATTTT. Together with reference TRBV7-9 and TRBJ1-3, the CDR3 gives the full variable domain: DTGVSQNPRHKITKRGQNVTFRCDPISEHNRLYWYRQTLGQGPEFLTYFQNEAQLEKSRLLSDRFSAERPKGSFSTLEIQRTEQGDSAMYLCASSSRRNTIYFGEGSWLTVV.

The CDR3 sequence is CASTQGLAGSFTDTQYF. As DNA, the CDR3 is TGTGCCAGCACCCAGGGCTTAGCGGGGTCCTTCACAGATACGCAGTATTTT. The chain combines TRBV11-2 with TRBJ2-3; the match to TRBD2 covers 8 bases. CDR3 length: 17 amino acids. V shed 7 bases, J shed 2 bases, and the junction held 14 bases outside the gene matches. The germline V gene has CDR1 SGHAT and CDR2 FQNNGV.

CDR3 loop: CATSDPGGYNEQFF. The DNA for the CDR3 is TGTGCCACCAGTGATCCCGGTGGCTACAATGAGCAGTTCTTC. The chain carries TRBV24-1 and TRBJ2-1; D remains ambiguous. Germline CDR1 is KGHDR and CDR2 is SFDVKD. V was clipped by 3 bases and J by 3 bases, with 8 bases between them. The CDR3 contains 14 residues.

CDR3 nucleotides: TGCGCCAGCAGCCAGGTAGCGGGGGGCTACAATGAGCAGTTCTTC. Its translation: CASSQVAGGYNEQFF. This chain links TRBV4-3 with TRBJ2-1; TRBD2 matches at 10 bases. The germline V gene encodes CDR1 LGHNA and CDR2 YSLEER. The CDR3 runs 15 residues. After removal of 3 bases from V and 3 bases from J, the junction contained 2 bases not matched to a gene.

The CDR3 nucleotides read TGCAGTGCTAGTTCCTTCGGACTAGCGGGGGCTTCGAGCTCCTACAATGAGCAGTTCTTC. It translates to CSASSFGLAGASSSYNEQFF. V is TRBV20-1 and J is TRBJ2-1; TRBD2 matches 13 bases. The V segment lost 3 bases and the J segment 0 bases; nucleotides outside the gene matches: 14. The CDR3 sequence is 20 residues long. CDR1 and CDR2 from the germline V gene are DFQATT and SNEGSKA (reference sequence).

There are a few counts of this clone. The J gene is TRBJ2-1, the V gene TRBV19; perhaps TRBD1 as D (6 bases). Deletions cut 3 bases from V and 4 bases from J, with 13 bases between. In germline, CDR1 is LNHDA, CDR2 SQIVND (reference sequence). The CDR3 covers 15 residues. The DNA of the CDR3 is TGTGCCAGTAGTATTAGCACAGGGCCTTACAATGAGCAGTTCTTC. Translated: CASSISTGPYNEQFF. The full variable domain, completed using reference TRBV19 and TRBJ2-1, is DGGITQSPKYLFRKEGQNVTLSCEQNLNHDAMYWYRQDPGQGLRLIYYSQIVNDFQKGDIAEGYSVSREKKESFPLTVTSAQKNPTAFYLCASSISTGPYNEQFFGPGTRLTVL.

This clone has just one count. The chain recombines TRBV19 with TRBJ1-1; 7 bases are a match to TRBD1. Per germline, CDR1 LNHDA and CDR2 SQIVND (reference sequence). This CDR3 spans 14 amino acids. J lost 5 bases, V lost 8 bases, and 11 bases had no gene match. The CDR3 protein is CASGLTGVGTEAFF. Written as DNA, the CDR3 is TGTGCCAGTGGGCTTACAGGGGTCGGAACTGAAGCTTTCTTT.

As DNA, the CDR3 is TGTGCCAGCAGTTACTCGAACGGGGGGGGCCCCTACGAGCAGTACTTC. Its protein is CASSYSNGGGPYEQYF. The V gene is TRBV6-5, the J gene TRBJ2-7; TRBD2 aligns across 8 bases. This CDR3 comprises 16 residues. J lost 2 bases, V lost 0 bases, and 6 bases had no gene match. Germline V gene sequence: CDR1 MNHEY, CDR2 SVGAGI.

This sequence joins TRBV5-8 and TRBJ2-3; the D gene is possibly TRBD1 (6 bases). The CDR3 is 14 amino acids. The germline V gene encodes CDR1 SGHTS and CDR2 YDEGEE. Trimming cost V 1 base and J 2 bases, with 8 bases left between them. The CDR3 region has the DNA TGTGCCAGCAGCTTGACAGGGAACACAGATACGCAGTATTTT. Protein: CASSLTGNTDTQYF.

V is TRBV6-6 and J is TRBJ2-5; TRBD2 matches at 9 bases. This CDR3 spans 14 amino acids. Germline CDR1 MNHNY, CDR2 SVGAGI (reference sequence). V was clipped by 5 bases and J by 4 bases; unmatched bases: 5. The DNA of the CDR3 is TGTGCCAGCAGTGTTAGCGGGGGCTCAGAGACCCAGTACTTC. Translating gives CASSVSGGSETQYF.

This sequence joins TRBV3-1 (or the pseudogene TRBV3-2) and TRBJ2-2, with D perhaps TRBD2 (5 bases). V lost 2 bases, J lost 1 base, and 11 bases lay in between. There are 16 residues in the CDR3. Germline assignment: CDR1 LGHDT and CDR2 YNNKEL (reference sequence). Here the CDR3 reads CASSQPGEGNTGELFF. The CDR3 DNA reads TGTGCCAGCAGCCAACCGGGTGAGGGGAACACCGGGGAGCTGTTTTTT.